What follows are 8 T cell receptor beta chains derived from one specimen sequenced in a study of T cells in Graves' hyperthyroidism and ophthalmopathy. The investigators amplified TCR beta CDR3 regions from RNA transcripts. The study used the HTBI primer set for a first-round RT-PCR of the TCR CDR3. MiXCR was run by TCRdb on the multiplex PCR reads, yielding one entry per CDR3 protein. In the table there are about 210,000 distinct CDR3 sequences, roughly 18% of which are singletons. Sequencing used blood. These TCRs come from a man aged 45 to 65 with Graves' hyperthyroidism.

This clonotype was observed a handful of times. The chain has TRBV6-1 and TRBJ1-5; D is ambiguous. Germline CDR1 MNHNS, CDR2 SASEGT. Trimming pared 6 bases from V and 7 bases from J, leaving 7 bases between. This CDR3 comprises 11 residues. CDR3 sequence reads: CASRREQPQHF. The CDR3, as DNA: TGTGCCAGCAGGCGGGAGCAGCCCCAGCATTTT.

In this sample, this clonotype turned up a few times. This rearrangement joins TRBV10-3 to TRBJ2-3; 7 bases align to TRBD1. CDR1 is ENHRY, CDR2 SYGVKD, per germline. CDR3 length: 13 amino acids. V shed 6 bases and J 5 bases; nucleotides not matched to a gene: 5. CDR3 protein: CAISRDSQDTQYF. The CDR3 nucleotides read TGTGCCATCAGCCGGGACAGCCAAGATACGCAGTATTTT.

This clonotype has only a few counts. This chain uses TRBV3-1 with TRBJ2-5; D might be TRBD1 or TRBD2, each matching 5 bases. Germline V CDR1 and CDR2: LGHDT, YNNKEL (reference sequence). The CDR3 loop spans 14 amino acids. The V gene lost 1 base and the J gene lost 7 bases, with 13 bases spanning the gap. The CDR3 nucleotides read TGTGCCAGCAGCCAAGCGGGGCTAGGGGTGACCCAGTACTTC. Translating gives CASSQAGLGVTQYF.

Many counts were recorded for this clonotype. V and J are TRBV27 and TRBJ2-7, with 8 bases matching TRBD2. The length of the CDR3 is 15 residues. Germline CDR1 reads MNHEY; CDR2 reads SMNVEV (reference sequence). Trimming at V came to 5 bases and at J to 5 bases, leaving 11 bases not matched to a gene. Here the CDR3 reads CASSSRGGRPNEQYF. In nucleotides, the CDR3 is TGTGCCAGCAGTAGTCGGGGGGGAAGGCCCAACGAGCAGTACTTC.

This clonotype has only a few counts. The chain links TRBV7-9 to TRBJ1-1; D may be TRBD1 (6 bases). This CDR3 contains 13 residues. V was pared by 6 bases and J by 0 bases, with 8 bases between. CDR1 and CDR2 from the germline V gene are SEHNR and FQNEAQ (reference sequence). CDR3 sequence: CASRKGVNTEAFF. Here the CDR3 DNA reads TGTGCCAGCAGAAAGGGGGTGAACACTGAAGCTTTCTTT.

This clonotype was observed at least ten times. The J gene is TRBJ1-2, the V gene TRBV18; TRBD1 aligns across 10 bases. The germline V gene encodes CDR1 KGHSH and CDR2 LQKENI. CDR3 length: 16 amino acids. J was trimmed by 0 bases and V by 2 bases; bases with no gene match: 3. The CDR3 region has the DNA TGTGCCAGCTCACCAGGACAGGGGGGAGCTAACTATGGCTACACCTTC. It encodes CASSPGQGGANYGYTF.

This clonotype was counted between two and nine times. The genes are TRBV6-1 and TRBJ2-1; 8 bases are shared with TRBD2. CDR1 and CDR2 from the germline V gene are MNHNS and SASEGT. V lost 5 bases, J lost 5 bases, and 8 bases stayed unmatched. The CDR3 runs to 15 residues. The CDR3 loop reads CASSRLAILDNEQFF. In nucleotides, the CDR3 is TGTGCCAGCAGTAGACTAGCGATACTGGACAATGAGCAGTTCTTC.

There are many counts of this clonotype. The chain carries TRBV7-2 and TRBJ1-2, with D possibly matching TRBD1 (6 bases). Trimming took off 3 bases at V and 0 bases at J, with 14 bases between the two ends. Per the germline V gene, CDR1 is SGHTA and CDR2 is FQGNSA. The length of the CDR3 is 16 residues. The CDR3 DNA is TGTGCCAGCAGCTTTGGAGCCGGGACATCTAACTATGGCTACACCTTC. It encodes CASSFGAGTSNYGYTF.